This TCR beta chain was retrieved from a study of T cells in Graves' hyperthyroidism and ophthalmopathy. Study-wide results and caveats: With a median lead of 6.5 months before onset, the model predicted ophthalmopathy. Peripheral blood also featured most of the thyroid clonotypes expanded above 0.001.

There are many counts of this clonotype. What it binds is not known. With 1 base removed from V and 6 bases from J, the gap between germline ends came to 9 bases. The CDR3 runs to 14 residues. Amplified regions were TCR beta CDR3 sequences from RNA transcripts. The study used the HTBI primer set for a first-round RT-PCR of the TCR CDR3. MiXCR was run by TCRdb on the multiplex PCR reads, yielding one entry per CDR3 protein. The table has 350,000 to 450,000 distinct CDR3 sequences, over 13% seen once. Patients affected by ophthalmopathy presented a Clinical Activity Score of at least 3, a NOSPECS grade of at least 4, and disease duration below 3 months.

Material for sequencing was blood. The chain is built from TRBV12-3 or TRBV12-4 and TRBJ2-2; D perhaps matches TRBD2 (6 bases). This sequence was found in a man aged 50-60 years with Graves' ophthalmopathy. CDR3 bases: TGTGCCAGCAGTTTAGTACGGGGGTCCGGGGAGCTGTTTTTT. As protein: CASSLVRGSGELFF.